Sequencing of this TCR beta chain was carried out in a study of T cells after yellow fever vaccination. Study-wide context: SMART-Seq v4 Ultra Low Input prepared the low-cell-number fractions. The study's findings and limits: Detected again after the booster were most primary-vaccination clones, at nearly 97% CD4 and roughly 88% CD8. The bulk population could contribute abundant contaminating clonotypes to FACS-sorted repertoires.

As for this clonotype: The target antigen is unknown.

In making TCR cDNA, 5'RACE template switching added a universal primer site and UMIs to it. TCRdb called the 5' RACE reads again in MiXCR, with one record for every CDR3 protein. Among 300,000 to 400,000 distinct CDR3 sequences listed, approximately 13% were seen once. This receptor was identified in a young man who received the YFV17D yellow fever vaccine. Source: CD4+ T cells sorted from PBMCs, taken 15 days after the yellow fever booster vaccination.

Here the CDR3 reads CASSGFGYRGSPLHF. DNA for the CDR3: TGTGCCAGCAGTGGATTCGGATACCGAGGATCACCCCTCCACTTT. The V call is TRBV25-1, the J call TRBJ1-6, with D unclear. Trimming cost V 4 bases and J 10 bases, with 17 bases left between them. The CDR3 totals 15 residues. Germline V CDR1 and CDR2: MGHDK, SYGVNS.